Listed below are T cell receptor beta chains from one sample, sequenced in a study of T cells of healthy individuals. Each CDR3 protein gets one entry after TCRdb re-called the 5' RACE reads with MiXCR. Here the sample spans roughly 76,000 distinct CDR3 sequences, more than 5% being singletons. Receptor source: a female donor in good health. The CDR3 runs from the conserved cysteine through the conserved F or W. A D gene is named only where the DNA matches it firmly. Some rows mark clone size as missing; the rest say once, few, many or name a class of expanded clone.

d_call	clone_size	cdr3_length	j_call	v_call	cdr3_aa	cdr3_nt
TRBD1	few	18	TRBJ2-2	TRBV2	CASREAGTGGRGTGELFF	TGTGCCAGCAGAGAAGCCGGGACAGGGGGCCGTGGGACCGGGGAGCTGTTTTTT
TRBD1	few	15	TRBJ2-7	TRBV29-1	CSVVLGQGDQYVQYF	TGCAGCGTGGTTTTAGGACAGGGGGACCAGTACGTGCAGTACTTC
NA	few	13	TRBJ1-5	TRBV30	CAWSRQSNQPQHF	TGTGCCTGGAGTCGCCAGTCTAATCAGCCCCAGCATTTT
NA	many	15	TRBJ1-1	TRBV6-5	CASRVQEDMNTEAFF	TGTGCCAGCAGGGTACAGGAAGACATGAACACTGAAGCTTTCTTT
TRBD1	few	17	TRBJ2-1	TRBV9	CASSEPLGQGGPNEQFF	TGTGCCAGCAGCGAACCATTGGGACAGGGAGGTCCTAATGAGCAGTTCTTC
NA	many	15	TRBJ2-1	TRBV4-1	CASSQIGNSYNEQFF	TGCGCCAGCAGCCAGATCGGGAACTCCTACAATGAGCAGTTCTTC
TRBD2	many	17	TRBJ2-4	TRBV4-1	CASSGVSGDGTKNIQYF	TGCGCCAGCAGCGGGGTTAGCGGGGATGGAACCAAAAACATTCAGTACTTC
NA	NA	11	TRBJ2-3	TRBV6-1	CASSEARSSVF	TGTGCCAGCAGTGAAGCCCGAAGTTCCGTTTTT
TRBD2	many	17	TRBJ2-1	TRBV11-2	CASSSPLLAGLYNEQFF	TGTGCCAGCAGCTCCCCCCTACTAGCGGGTCTTTACAATGAGCAGTTCTTC
NA	many	14	TRBJ1-1	TRBV5-4	CASSLSAGNTEAFF	TGTGCCAGCAGCTTAAGCGCAGGGAACACTGAAGCTTTCTTT
NA	many	15	TRBJ2-4	TRBV28	CASSIQEGAKNIQYF	TGTGCCAGCAGCATCCAGGAAGGGGCCAAAAACATTCAGTACTTC
NA	many	13	TRBJ2-2	TRBV12-3/TRBV12-4	CASSPGVTGELFF	TGTGCCAGCAGTCCAGGCGTCACCGGGGAGCTGTTTTTT
TRBD2	many	13	TRBJ2-2	TRBV5-1	CASSPPGGGELFF	TGCGCCAGCAGCCCTCCGGGGGGAGGGGAGCTGTTTTTT
TRBD1	many	16	TRBJ1-2	TRBV12-3/TRBV12-4	CASSSRTGAFGYGYTF	TGTGCCAGCAGCTCCCGGACAGGGGCTTTTGGGTATGGCTACACCTTC
NA	many	13	TRBJ2-7	TRBV6-2/TRBV6-3	CASSYSRGYEQYF	TGTGCCAGCAGTTACTCGCGAGGATACGAGCAGTACTTC
NA	many	12	TRBJ1-1	TRBV12-3/TRBV12-4	CASSLSLGEAFF	TGTGCCAGCAGTTTAAGCCTCGGAGAAGCTTTCTTT
NA	many	17	TRBJ2-1	TRBV4-1	CASSQDEELAGYNEQFF	TGCGCCAGCAGCCAAGATGAGGAACTAGCCGGCTACAATGAGCAGTTCTTC
TRBD1	NA	15	TRBJ1-4	TRBV2	CASTLQGAIGEKLFF	TGTGCCAGCACTTTACAGGGGGCAATCGGTGAAAAACTGTTTTTT
NA	NA	15	TRBJ1-1	TRBV27	CASSLGPGMNTEAFF	TGTGCCAGCAGTTTAGGCCCAGGAATGAACACTGAAGCTTTCTTT
NA	many	13	TRBJ1-1	TRBV7-2	CASSSQGYTEAFF	TGTGCCAGCAGCTCGCAGGGGTACACTGAAGCTTTCTTT
NA	many	12	TRBJ1-2	TRBV20-1	CSASHVRRGYTF	TGCAGTGCTAGCCATGTTCGAAGGGGCTACACCTTC
NA	few	14	TRBJ2-7	TRBV7-9	CASSLSAISYEQYF	TGTGCCAGCAGCTTATCAGCGATCTCCTACGAGCAGTACTTC
NA	many	12	TRBJ1-1	TRBV7-9	CASREQGTEAFF	TGTGCCAGCCGCGAACAGGGCACTGAAGCTTTCTTT
NA	many	14	TRBJ1-6	TRBV20-1	CSARHQGTNSPLHF	TGCAGTGCTAGACACCAGGGGACTAATTCACCCCTCCACTTT
NA	NA	17	TRBJ2-7	TRBV4-2	CASSQDQSQGTTYEQYF	TGTGCCAGCAGCCAAGATCAGAGTCAGGGTACGACCTACGAGCAGTACTTC
TRBD1	few	15	TRBJ1-2	TRBV7-9	CASSFPTGSNYGYTF	TGTGCCAGCAGCTTTCCGACAGGGTCTAACTATGGCTACACCTTC
NA	NA	16	TRBJ2-7	TRBV27	CASSHNPRQLVYEQYF	TGTGCCAGCAGCCACAACCCACGACAGCTAGTCTACGAGCAGTACTTC
NA	NA	13	TRBJ1-1	TRBV28	CASLFGQNTEAFF	TGTGCCAGCTTGTTCGGACAGAACACTGAAGCTTTCTTT
NA	many	13	TRBJ1-6	TRBV28	CASITASDSPLHF	TGTGCCAGCATCACAGCGTCGGATTCACCCCTCCACTTT